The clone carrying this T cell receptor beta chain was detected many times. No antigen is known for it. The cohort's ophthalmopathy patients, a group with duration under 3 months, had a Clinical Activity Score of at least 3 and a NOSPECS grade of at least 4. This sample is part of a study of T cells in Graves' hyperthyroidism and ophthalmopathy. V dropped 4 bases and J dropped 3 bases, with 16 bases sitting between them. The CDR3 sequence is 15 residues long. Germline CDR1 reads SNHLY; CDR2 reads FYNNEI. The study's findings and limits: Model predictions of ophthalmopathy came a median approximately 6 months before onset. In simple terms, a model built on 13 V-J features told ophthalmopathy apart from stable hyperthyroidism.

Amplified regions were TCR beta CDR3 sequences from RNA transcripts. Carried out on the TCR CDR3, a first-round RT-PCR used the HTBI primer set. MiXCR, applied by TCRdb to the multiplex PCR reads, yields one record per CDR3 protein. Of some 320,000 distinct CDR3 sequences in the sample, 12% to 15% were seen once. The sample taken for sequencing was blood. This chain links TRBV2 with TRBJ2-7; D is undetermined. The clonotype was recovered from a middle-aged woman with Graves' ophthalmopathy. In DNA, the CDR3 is TGTGCCAGCAGTGGGCGAGTTCTAGGAAACTACGAGCAGTACTTC. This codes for CASSGRVLGNYEQYF.